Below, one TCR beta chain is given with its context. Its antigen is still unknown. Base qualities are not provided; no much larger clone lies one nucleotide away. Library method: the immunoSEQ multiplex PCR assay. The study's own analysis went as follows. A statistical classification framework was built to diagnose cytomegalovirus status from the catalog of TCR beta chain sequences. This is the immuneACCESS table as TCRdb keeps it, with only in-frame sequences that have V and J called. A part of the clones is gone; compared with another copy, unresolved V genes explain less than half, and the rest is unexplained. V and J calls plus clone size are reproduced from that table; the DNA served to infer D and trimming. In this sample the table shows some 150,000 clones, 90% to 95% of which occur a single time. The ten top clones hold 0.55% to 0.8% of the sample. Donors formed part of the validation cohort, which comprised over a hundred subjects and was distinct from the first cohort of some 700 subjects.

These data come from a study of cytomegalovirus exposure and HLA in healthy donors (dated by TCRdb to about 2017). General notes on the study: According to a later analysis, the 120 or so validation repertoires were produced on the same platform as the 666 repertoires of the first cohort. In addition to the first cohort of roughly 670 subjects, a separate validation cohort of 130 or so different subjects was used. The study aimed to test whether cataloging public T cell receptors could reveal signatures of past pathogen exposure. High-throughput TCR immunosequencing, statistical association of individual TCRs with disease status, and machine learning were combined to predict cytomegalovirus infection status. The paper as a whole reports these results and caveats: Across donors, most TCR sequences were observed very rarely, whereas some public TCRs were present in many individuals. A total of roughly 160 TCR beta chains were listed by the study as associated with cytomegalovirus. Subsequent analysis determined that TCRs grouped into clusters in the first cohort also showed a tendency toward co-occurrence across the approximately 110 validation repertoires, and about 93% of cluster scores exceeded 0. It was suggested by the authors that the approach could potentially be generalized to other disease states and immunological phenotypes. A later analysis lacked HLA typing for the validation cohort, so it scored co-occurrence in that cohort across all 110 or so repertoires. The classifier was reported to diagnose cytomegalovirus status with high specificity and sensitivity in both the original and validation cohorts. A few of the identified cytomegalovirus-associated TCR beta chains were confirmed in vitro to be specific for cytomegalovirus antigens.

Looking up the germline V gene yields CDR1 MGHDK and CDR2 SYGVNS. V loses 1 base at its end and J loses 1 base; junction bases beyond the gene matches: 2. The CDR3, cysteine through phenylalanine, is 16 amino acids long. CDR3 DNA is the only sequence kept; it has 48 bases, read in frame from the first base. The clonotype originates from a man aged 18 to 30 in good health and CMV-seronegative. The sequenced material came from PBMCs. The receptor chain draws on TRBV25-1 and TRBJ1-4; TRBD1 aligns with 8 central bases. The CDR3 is CASSEWTGLTNEKLFF. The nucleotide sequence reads TGTGCCAGCAGTGAATGGACAGGGTTAACTAATGAAAAACTGTTTTTT.